The clone carrying this T cell receptor beta chain was seen many times. Its specificity is unknown. TCRdb analysed the 5' RACE reads with MiXCR anew, one entry per CDR3 protein. The sample carries 700,000 or so distinct CDR3 sequences, around 8.3% recorded once. Between the trimmed V and J ends, which lost 3 bases and 6 bases, there was a span of 11 bases. CDR1 SQVTM and CDR2 ANQGSEA come from the germline V gene. The CDR3 sequence is 12 residues long. These data belong to a study of identical twins. Study-level findings and limits: For zero-insertion analyses, partial confounding could come from invariant MAIT and iNKT cells.

These same data were also listed under a study on yellow fever vaccine responses in identical twins.

J is TRBJ1-1 and V is TRBV29-1; D unclear. Sequenced: PBMCs. The origin of this receptor is a woman younger than 35 in good health. The DNA for the CDR3 is TGCAGCGTTGACACGGGCCGCTCTGAAGCTTTCTTT. Its protein is CSVDTGRSEAFF. Supplemented by reference TRBV29-1 and TRBJ1-1, the full variable domain reads SAVISQKPSRDICQRGTSLTIQCQVDSQVTMMFWYRQQPGQSLTLIATANQGSEATYESGFVIDKFPISRPNLTFSTLTVSNMSPEDSSIYLCSVDTGRSEAFFGQGTRLTVV.